This note documents a single T cell receptor (beta chain) sequence. In the authors' methods: It was from reference gene primer amplification that nucleated cell counts were estimated. Profiling relied on immunoSEQ multiplex PCR, and the TCRdb table lists in-frame clones only, not all of them. V and J calls and clone size are those listed in that table; D and trimming were worked out from the DNA. This table has about 250,000 clones, about 82% appearing once. These data belong to a study of blood T cell repertoires in COVID-19. The wider study: From T cells, B-cell-depleted T cells, or PBMCs came the material, which was cDNA or gDNA.

The CDR3 runs 13 residues. CDR1 and CDR2 from the germline V gene are MRHNA and SNTAGT. The germline V and J ends were trimmed by 3 bases and 7 bases, with 7 bases remaining between them. The specimen was peripheral blood. This clonotype originated in a woman older than 75 with COVID-19, enrolled during active disease. The rearrangement uses TRBV6-4 and TRBJ1-6, with D unclear. The CDR3 DNA reads TGTGCCAGCAGTGAAGGGAGGAATTCACCCCTCCACTTT. It encodes CASSEGRNSPLHF.